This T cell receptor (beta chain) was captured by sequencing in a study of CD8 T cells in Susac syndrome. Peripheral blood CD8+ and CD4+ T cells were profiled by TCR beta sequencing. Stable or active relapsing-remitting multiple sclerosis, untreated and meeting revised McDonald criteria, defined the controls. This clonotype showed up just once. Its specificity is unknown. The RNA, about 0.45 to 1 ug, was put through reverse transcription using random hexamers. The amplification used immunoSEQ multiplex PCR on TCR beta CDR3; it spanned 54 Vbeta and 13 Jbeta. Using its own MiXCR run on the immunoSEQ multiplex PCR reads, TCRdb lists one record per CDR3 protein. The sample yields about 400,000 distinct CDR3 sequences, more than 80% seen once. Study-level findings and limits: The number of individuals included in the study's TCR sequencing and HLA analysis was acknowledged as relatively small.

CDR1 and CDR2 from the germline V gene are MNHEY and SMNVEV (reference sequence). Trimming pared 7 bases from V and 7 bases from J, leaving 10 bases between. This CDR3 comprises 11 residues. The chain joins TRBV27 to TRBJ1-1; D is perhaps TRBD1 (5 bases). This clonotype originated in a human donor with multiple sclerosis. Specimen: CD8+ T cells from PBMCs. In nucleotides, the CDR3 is TGTGCCAGCACCTTGGGGCATGAAGCTTTCTTT. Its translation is CASTLGHEAFF.